The source of this T cell receptor (beta chain) is a study of spatial heterogeneity in lung cancer. At the level of the study: Strong correlation linked TCR transcript counts in tumor regions to a T cell module score derived from matched bulk RNA-seq. Study-wide points: Tumors with more nonsynonymous mutations had more expanded intratumoral alpha and beta TCRs.

Time point in this sample: sample taken at primary tumor resection. Whole RNA, which was extracted from tumor, nontumor lung tissue or frozen PBMC, was sequenced without any cell sorting. Germline V gene sequence: CDR1 KGHSH, CDR2 LQKENI. The CDR3 has 13 residues. This clonotype is categorized as medium-sized. The antigen is not known. A read error may produce the germline difference seen at one junction end. The study tagged each TCR cDNA molecule with a unique molecular identifier. TCRdb called the 5' RACE reads again in MiXCR, with one record for every CDR3 protein. This sample has around 13,000 distinct CDR3 sequences, with about 6.3% found just once.

The rearrangement uses TRBV18 and TRBJ1-2; TRBD1 might be the D (6 bases). This sample comprised lung tumor tissue, obtained at surgery. The TCR sequence derives from a female donor with early-stage non-small cell lung cancer. The CDR3 spells CASSPRLETGYLF. The CDR3 DNA is TGTGCCAGCTCACCACGTCTCGAGACAGGCTACCTCTTC.